This T cell receptor beta chain appears in the sequencing data of a study of T-cell reconstitution after alpha-beta-depleted transplantation in children. The sample holds a few counts of this clonotype. The antigen remains unidentified. General study results and limits: The authors attributed T-cell counts and diversity one year after transplant mostly to newly produced T cells. Several patients had high TCRbeta diversity at day 60; it came from surviving recipient T cells and thymic progenitors. Expanded graft clones numbering several hundred reportedly gave rise to alpha-beta T cells about two months after transplant.

Unique molecular identifiers were built into the TCRbeta library. TCRdb re-derived calls from the PCR reads in MiXCR, one entry per CDR3 protein. The table shows hundreds of thousands of distinct CDR3 sequences, with approximately 24% occurring only once. Germline V CDR1 and CDR2: SNHLY, FYNNEI. The CDR3 contains 15 residues. Trimming stripped 1 base from V and 10 bases from J, with 19 bases between. Sequenced material: PBMCs, mostly from graft donor cells, taken 360 days after TCRalphabeta/CD19-depleted stem cell transplant. The receptor's source is a female patient between 2 and 15 years old who had a stem cell transplant for congenital amegakaryocytic thrombocytopenia, so the T cells may come from the graft donor. The rearrangement links TRBV2 to TRBJ1-1; perhaps TRBD1 as D (6 bases). CDR3 protein: CASSEERVADSTAFF. The CDR3 DNA sequence: TGTGCCAGCAGTGAAGAGCGTGTGGCGGACAGTACAGCTTTCTTT.